The present entry profiles one T cell receptor (beta chain) with its context. Per the germline V gene, CDR1 is MNHEY and CDR2 is SMNVEV (reference sequence). V dropped 2 bases and J dropped 0 bases, with 5 bases sitting between them. The CDR3 sequence is 14 residues long. The source of the sample is a study of control samples from healthy donors and cancer patients. Using immunoSEQ multiplex PCR, the repertoire was profiled, and TCRdb retains in-frame clones only, with some absent. The sample lists tens of thousands of clones, 85% to 90% seen once, with around 5.8% in the top ten. This TCR derives from a man in his forties or fifties in good health. Sequencing input: blood. The rearrangement links TRBV27 to TRBJ1-5; D is unresolved. CDR3 in amino acids: CASSLRYSNQPQHF. The CDR3 DNA is TGTGCCAGCAGTTTAAGGTATAGCAATCAGCCCCAGCATTTT.